This T cell receptor (beta chain) is drawn from a study of shared clonotypes between healthy human individuals. The study, taken as a whole, reports: Generally, estimated richness proved larger in naive subsets than it did in memory subsets. Clonotypes which were not shared had lower generation probabilities than clonotypes that all four donors shared.

Only in-frame clones appear in the TCRdb table, and some are missing; sequencing was by immunoSEQ multiplex PCR. This sample has roughly 2.2 million clones, with 85% to 95% found just once. Both subsets, CD45RA+ naive and CD45RA-negative memory, were split from the CD4+ cells. Germline CDR1 is SGHVS and CDR2 is FNYEAQ. The CDR3 has 13 amino acids. Trimming took 5 bases from V and 0 from J, leaving 8 bases between them. Concerning this clone: Its antigen is as yet unknown.

This receptor was taken from a man in his late teens or twenties in good health. Some clones in this sample may be carry-over from other donors' samples. The specimen sequenced was naive CD4+ T cells from PBMCs. The subset was: CD45RA+ positively selected. V is TRBV7-6 and J is TRBJ2-7; D remains ambiguous. The CDR3 DNA reads as TGTGCCAGCAGCGGGGATCCCTCCTACGAGCAGTACTTC. Encoded protein: CASSGDPSYEQYF.